Each of the 5 T cell receptor beta chains below was sequenced from the same sample in a study of CD4 T cells in relation to SARS-CoV-2 and coronaviruses. Data came from immunoSEQ multiplex PCR; TCRdb stores just in-frame clones and leaves some out. In the table there are about 29,000 clones, 75% to 80% of which are singletons. CD4+ T cells from unexposed donors were obtained before the COVID-19 pandemic (2011-2018). The cells were cultured for 9 to 11 days before CD4+ T cells were isolated. Antigens of these TCRs are unknown. Sequencing was carried out using CD4+ T cells from PBMCs, cultured in vitro. These receptor sequences come from a human donor in good health.

The chain combines TRBV2 with TRBJ2-7; 7 bases are shared with TRBD1. CDR1 SNHLY and CDR2 FYNNEI come from the germline V gene. This CDR3 region has 14 residues. V lost 6 bases and J lost 1; bases outside the gene matches: 6. DNA for the CDR3: TGTGCCAGCAGGTTTCGGGACAGATCCTACGAGCAGTACTTC. Encoded protein: CASRFRDRSYEQYF.

This clone appeared once. The chain carries TRBV7-2 and TRBJ2-7; the D is unclear. The V gene's germline CDR1 is SGHTA and CDR2 FQGNSA. The V and J ends lost 1 base and 1 base respectively, with 11 bases between them. The CDR3 covers 15 residues. CDR3 DNA sequence: TGTGCCAGCAGCTTAGACAGTGTTGGTTCCTACGAGCAGTACTTC. This gives the protein CASSLDSVGSYEQYF.

The CDR3 here is CASSLRDRFDEQFF. The CDR3 nucleotides are TGTGCCAGCAGTCTCCGGGACAGGTTTGATGAGCAGTTCTTC. The V gene is TRBV28, the J gene TRBJ2-1; 8 positions match TRBD1. There are 14 residues in the CDR3. Germline CDR1 MDHEN, CDR2 SYDVKM. The V and J ends lost 5 bases and 8 bases, in that order; junction bases with no gene match: 8.

V gene TRBV5-1 combines with J gene TRBJ2-3; TRBD2 might be the D (6 bases). Germline V gene data show CDR1 as SGHRS and CDR2 as YFSETQ. Trimming removed 4 bases from V and 4 bases from J, with 10 bases in between. The CDR3 contains 13 residues. The CDR3 DNA sequence: TGCGCCAGCAGCCCTGGGGGGTCAGATACGCAGTATTTT. This encodes CASSPGGSDTQYF.

The rearrangement uses TRBV4-1 and TRBJ2-5; 7 bases are a match to TRBD2. The length of the CDR3 is 13 residues. Germline CDR1 reads MGHRA; CDR2 reads YSYEKL. J was trimmed by 5 bases and V by 4 bases; bases with no gene match: 4. In DNA, the CDR3 is TGCGCCAGCAGCCTACTAGCGTCGGAGACCCAGTACTTC. Encoded protein: CASSLLASETQYF.